Reported below is one TCR beta chain. Its antigen remains unknown. This specimen belongs to a study of CD8+ T cells in alopecia areata. Whole-study results and caveats: Scalp samples also yield sequences from resident alphabeta T cells of normal skin. More clonal than normal scalp was lesional scalp, particularly alopecia totalis/universalis.

Both peripheral blood and punch biopsies of lesional scalp skin were obtained from patients who had alopecia areata. PBMCs were stained for CD3, CD4 and CD8, and CD4+ and CD8+ T cells were sorted. Extraction and reverse transcription of RNA yielded cDNA as the sequencing template. Profiled with immunoSEQ multiplex PCR; TCRdb holds only in-frame clones, not every one. Among 90,000 to 130,000 clones, 50% to 70% were seen once, and the ten largest hold approximately 23%. This clonotype was obtained from a human donor with alopecia areata. Material for sequencing was NKG2D-low CD8+ T cells sorted from blood.

The CDR3 protein is CASSPSWGNEQFF. DNA of the CDR3: TGTGCCAGCAGTCCTAGTTGGGGCAATGAGCAGTTCTTC. This sequence joins TRBV5-6 and TRBJ2-1; D not resolved. The CDR3 loop spans 13 amino acids. CDR1 and CDR2 (germline): SGHDT, YYEEEE. V lost 5 bases, J lost 6 bases, and 12 bases lay in between.